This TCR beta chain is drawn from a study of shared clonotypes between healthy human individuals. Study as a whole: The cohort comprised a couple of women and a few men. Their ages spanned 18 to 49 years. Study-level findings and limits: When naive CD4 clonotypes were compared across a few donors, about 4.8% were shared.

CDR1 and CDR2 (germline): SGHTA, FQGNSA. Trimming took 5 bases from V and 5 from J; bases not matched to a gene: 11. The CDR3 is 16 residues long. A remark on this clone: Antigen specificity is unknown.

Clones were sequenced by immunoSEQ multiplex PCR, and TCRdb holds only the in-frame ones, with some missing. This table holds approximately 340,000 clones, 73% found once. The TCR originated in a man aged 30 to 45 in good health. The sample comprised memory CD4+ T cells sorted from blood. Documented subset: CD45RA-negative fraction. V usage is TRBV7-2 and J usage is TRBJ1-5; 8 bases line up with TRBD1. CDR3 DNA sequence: TGTGCCAGCAGCCTCGTTCGCGGACAGGGTGATCAGCCCCAGCATTTT. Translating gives CASSLVRGQGDQPQHF.